These 8 T cell receptor beta chains were all obtained from the same sample, sequenced in a study of tumor-infiltrating lymphocytes in localized non-small cell lung cancer (dated by TCRdb to 2020 to 2023). The protocol used for the library was the immunoSEQ multiplex PCR assay. TCRdb's version of the immuneACCESS table is confined to in-frame rearrangements and falls short of the full clone set. An unresolved V gene accounts for under half of the shortfall where checked; the remainder is of unknown origin. The sample table lists thousands of clones, just under 75% of them with a count of one. The ten largest clones add up to roughly 7% of the sample. The sequencing input was uninvolved lung tissue not adjacent to the tumor. These receptors came from a human donor with non-small cell lung cancer.

This clone was seen more than once but under ten times. Written as DNA, the CDR3 is TGCGCCAGCAGCCAAGACTCTCCTAGCGGGGCCCTGAGCGAGCAGTACTTC. This sequence encodes CASSQDSPSGALSEQYF. This chain uses TRBV4-1 with TRBJ2-7; 9 bases are a match to TRBD2. Trimming removed 0 bases from V and 6 bases from J; junction bases left unmatched: 12. Germline CDR1 reads MGHRA; CDR2 reads YSYEKL. This CDR3 has 17 amino acids.

This sequence joins TRBV7-2 and TRBJ1-1; D is ambiguous. This CDR3 has 12 residues. Germline V lookup: CDR1 SGHTA, CDR2 FQGNSA. Trimming removed 1 base from V and 6 bases from J, with 6 bases in between. CDR3 bases: TGTGCCAGCAGCTTAGTGTGGTCTGAAGCTTTCTTT. This sequence encodes CASSLVWSEAFF.

This clone was found a few times. Other DNA sequences in the sample encode the same CDR3. J is TRBJ1-5 and V is TRBV7-2; the D is unclear. The V end lost 1 base, the J end lost 0 bases, and 7 bases lay between the germline ends. The length of the CDR3 is 15 residues. Germline CDR1 and CDR2: SGHTA and FQGNSA. The CDR3 sequence: CASSLVPNSNQPQHF. As DNA, the CDR3 is TGTGCCAGCAGCTTAGTACCGAATAGCAATCAGCCCCAGCATTTT.

The gene calls are TRBV19 and TRBJ1-2; D might be TRBD1 (5 bases). Germline assignment: CDR1 LNHDA and CDR2 SQIVND (reference sequence). The ends were cut back, 3 bases at V and 2 bases at J, with 16 bases in the middle. The CDR3 is 16 residues long. CDR3 amino acids: CASSIGAGQRNYGYTF. CDR3 nucleotides: TGTGCCAGTAGTATCGGGGCAGGTCAGAGGAACTATGGCTACACCTTC.

As to this clone: The junction departs from the called germline gene at one end, perhaps through a read error. The chain is built from TRBV5-4 and TRBJ2-5; D assignment may be TRBD1 or TRBD2 (7 bases each). Germline V lookup: CDR1 SGHNT, CDR2 YYREEE (reference sequence). The CDR3 spans 17 residues. The CDR3 sequence is CASSLKGEGAHRETQYF. In nucleotides, the CDR3 is TGCGCCAGCAGCTTGAAAGGGGAGGGGGCGCATAGGGAGACCCAGTACTTC.

The V gene is TRBV7-6, the J gene TRBJ1-1, with unresolved D. There are 14 residues in the CDR3. Germline V gene sequence: CDR1 SGHVS, CDR2 FNYEAQ. V lost 7 bases, J lost 2 bases, and 14 bases lay in between. The CDR3 spells CASTRSAANTEAFF. The DNA of the CDR3 is TGTGCCAGCACCCGATCGGCGGCTAACACTGAAGCTTTCTTT.

The rearrangement links TRBV11-2 to TRBJ1-3; 9 bases are shared with TRBD1. Per germline, CDR1 SGHAT and CDR2 FQNNGV. Unmatched junction bases numbered 10, after V lost 6 bases and J lost 7 bases. This CDR3 has 15 residues. The CDR3 reads CASRPAGTGRNTIYF. CDR3 in DNA: TGTGCCAGCAGGCCCGCCGGGACAGGGCGGAACACCATATATTTT.

This clone has a handful of counts. The genes are TRBV5-4 and TRBJ2-1; the match to TRBD2 covers 8 bases. The V gene's germline CDR1 is SGHNT and CDR2 YYREEE (reference sequence). V lost 4 bases, J lost 4 bases, and 13 bases stayed unmatched. The CDR3 is 17 residues long. CDR3 residues: CASSRMVTGGSYNEQFF. CDR3 nucleotide sequence: TGTGCCAGCAGCCGTATGGTAACGGGGGGGAGTTACAATGAGCAGTTCTTC.